The rows below give T cell receptor beta chains drawn from one sample of a study of shared clonotypes between healthy human individuals. This table comes from immunoSEQ multiplex PCR, and its TCRdb copy is limited to in-frame clones, with some not included. The sample has 950,000 to 1,200,000 clones; around three quarters are singletons. The sample taken for sequencing was memory CD4+ T cells from PBMCs. The receptors were sampled from a man younger than 35 in good health. Some clones in this sample may be carry-over from other donors' samples. CDR3s include the opening cysteine and the closing phenylalanine or tryptophan. D genes are given only for firm matches. A clone size is listed for some rows: how often the clone was seen (once, few, many), or a class if it is expanded.

size,D,J,length,V,CDR3,DNA
-,TRBD1,TRBJ1-5,17,TRBV28,CASVKGGFLYGNQPQHF,TGTGCCAGCGTGAAAGGGGGCTTCTTATACGGCAATCAGCCCCAGCATTTT
-,-,TRBJ1-5,13,TRBV6-6,CASSGSGNQPQHF,TGTGCCAGCAGCGGCAGTGGGAATCAGCCCCAGCATTTT
-,-,TRBJ1-1,13,TRBV15,CATSGRRQVEAFF,TGTGCCACCAGCGGGAGACGACAGGTTGAAGCTTTCTTT
-,-,TRBJ1-3,13,TRBV19,CASTEDSGNTIYF,TGTGCCAGTACAGAGGACTCTGGAAACACCATATATTTT
-,-,TRBJ1-2,15,TRBV5-1,CASSLVGQLGYGYTF,TGCGCCAGCAGCTTGGTGGGGCAGTTGGGCTATGGCTACACCTTC
-,-,TRBJ2-1,14,TRBV6-4,CASSRDHSYNEQFF,TGTGCCAGCAGTCGGGACCATTCCTACAATGAGCAGTTCTTC
-,TRBD1,TRBJ1-2,13,TRBV18,CASSPLTGEGYTF,TGTGCCAGCTCACCACTGACAGGGGAAGGCTACACCTTC
few,-,TRBJ2-2,15,TRBV2,CASSEWQGNTGELFF,TGTGCCAGCAGTGAGTGGCAGGGGAACACCGGGGAGCTGTTTTTT
-,-,TRBJ2-1,14,TRBV5-1,CASSLLTGKSEQFF,TGCGCCAGCAGCTTGTTGACAGGAAAGAGTGAGCAGTTCTTC
-,-,TRBJ2-7,12,TRBV10-2,CASSAQHYEQYF,TGCGCCAGCAGTGCCCAACATTACGAGCAGTACTTC
-,-,TRBJ2-1,12,TRBV30,CAWGGFYNEQFF,TGTGCCTGGGGGGGTTTTTACAATGAGCAGTTCTTC
-,-,TRBJ1-1,13,TRBV29-1,CSVATGAWTEAFF,TGCAGCGTTGCAACGGGGGCTTGGACTGAAGCTTTCTTT
-,TRBD2,TRBJ2-1,15,TRBV11-3,CASSLSGSGYNEQFF,TGTGCCAGCAGCTTAAGCGGGAGCGGTTACAATGAGCAGTTCTTC
-,TRBD2,TRBJ2-2,18,TRBV2,CASSDGYGAGDDGGELFF,TGTGCCAGCAGTGACGGCTACGGAGCGGGAGATGACGGCGGGGAGCTGTTTTTT
-,-,TRBJ1-1,13,TRBV5-4,CASSSSVNTEAFF,TGTGCCAGCAGCTCCTCGGTGAACACTGAAGCTTTCTTT
-,-,TRBJ1-1,14,TRBV5-6,CASSLDLGNTEAFF,TGTGCCAGCAGCTTGGATTTGGGGAACACTGAAGCTTTCTTT
once,-,TRBJ2-5,11,TRBV30,CAWSLQETQYF,TGTGCCTGGAGTCTTCAAGAGACCCAGTACTTC
-,-,TRBJ2-4,12,TRBV25-1,CASSPHTNIQYF,TGTGCCAGCAGTCCCCACACCAACATTCAGTACTTC
-,TRBD2,TRBJ2-1,15,TRBV6-4,CASSAGGSLANEQFF,TGTGCCAGCAGTGCGGGGGGATCACTAGCCAATGAGCAGTTCTTC
few,-,TRBJ2-2,14,TRBV7-3,CASSFGGLSGELFF,TGTGCCAGCAGCTTTGGGGGTCTGTCCGGGGAGCTGTTTTTT
-,-,TRBJ2-5,11,TRBV29-1,CSVFLVETQYF,TGCAGCGTTTTTCTGGTGGAGACCCAGTACTTC
few,-,TRBJ1-4,14,TRBV5-1,CASSRGGTNEKLFF,TGCGCCAGCAGCCGCGGGGGGACTAATGAAAAACTGTTTTTT
-,-,TRBJ2-3,14,TRBV5-1,CASSTRMGTDTQYF,TGCGCCAGCTCGACGCGAATGGGCACAGATACGCAGTATTTT
-,-,TRBJ2-7,16,TRBV5-1,CASSLAPGSAAYEQYF,TGCGCCAGCAGCTTGGCCCCGGGCAGCGCCGCCTACGAGCAGTACTTC
few,-,TRBJ2-7,13,TRBV5-1,CASSPFGSYEQYF,TGCGCCAGCAGCCCCTTCGGGAGCTACGAGCAGTACTTC
once,TRBD1,TRBJ2-3,13,TRBV27,CASRNDRAATQYF,TGTGCCAGCAGGAATGACAGGGCAGCTACGCAGTATTTT
-,TRBD1,TRBJ1-5,13,TRBV7-2,CASSLGQGQPQHF,TGTGCCAGCAGCTTAGGACAGGGTCAGCCCCAGCATTTT
-,-,TRBJ2-3,14,TRBV4-2,CASSPRSPSDTQYF,TGTGCCAGCAGCCCCCGAAGCCCTTCAGATACGCAGTATTTT
-,TRBD2,TRBJ2-1,14,TRBV5-1,CASSLVQRENEQFF,TGCGCCAGCAGCTTGGTACAGCGGGAGAATGAGCAGTTCTTC
-,TRBD2,TRBJ2-1,18,TRBV5-8,CASSSTSVTWGSYNEQFF,TGTGCCAGCAGCTCCACTAGCGTTACCTGGGGCTCCTACAATGAGCAGTTCTTC
-,-,TRBJ1-3,15,TRBV11-2,CASGKLGLSGNTIYF,TGTGCCAGCGGAAAGTTGGGGCTCTCTGGAAACACCATATATTTT
-,-,TRBJ2-7,14,TRBV5-1,CASSPLLGNDEQYF,TGCGCCAGCAGCCCTCTATTGGGAAACGACGAGCAGTACTTC
-,-,TRBJ2-5,16,TRBV6-1,CASSEVGGVFQETQYF,TGTGCCAGCAGTGAAGTCGGAGGGGTGTTCCAAGAGACCCAGTACTTC
-,-,TRBJ2-1,13,TRBV5-1,CASSLTTGLGPFF,TGCGCCAGCAGCTTGACAACAGGGCTCGGGCCGTTCTTC
few,TRBD2,TRBJ2-5,17,TRBV18,CASSPNPSGSRTETQYF,TGTGCCAGCTCACCAAATCCTAGCGGGAGCCGTACAGAGACCCAGTACTTC
-,-,TRBJ2-3,16,TRBV7-3,CASSLMWGEDIDTQYF,TGTGCCAGCAGCTTAATGTGGGGGGAGGATATAGATACGCAGTATTTT
few,TRBD2,TRBJ2-7,16,TRBV25-1,CASSDLTSGHRDEQYF,TGTGCCAGCAGTGACCTCACTAGCGGCCATAGGGACGAGCAGTACTTC
-,-,TRBJ2-7,15,TRBV27,CASSLWGRDSYEQYF,TGTGCCAGCAGTTTATGGGGACGCGACTCCTACGAGCAGTACTTC
once,-,TRBJ2-1,16,TRBV5-1,CASSLSGDGLYNEQFF,TGCGCCAGCAGCTTGTCAGGGGATGGTCTCTACAATGAGCAGTTCTTC
-,TRBD2,TRBJ2-3,17,TRBV18,CASSAGTSGSGADTQYF,TGTGCCAGCTCCGCCGGGACTAGCGGGAGTGGGGCAGATACGCAGTATTTT
-,TRBD1,TRBJ2-2,17,TRBV15,CATSSPGQGKNTGELFF,TGTGCCACCAGCTCCCCTGGACAGGGGAAGAACACCGGGGAGCTGTTTTTT
-,-,TRBJ2-1,15,TRBV5-1,CASSLEGGSYNEQFF,TGCGCCAGCAGCTTGGAGGGAGGCTCCTACAATGAGCAGTTCTTC
-,TRBD2,TRBJ2-7,12,TRBV2,CASSFTGGEQYF,TGTGCCAGCAGTTTTACGGGGGGCGAGCAGTACTTC
-,TRBD2,TRBJ2-5,17,TRBV7-6,CASSWGGLRDPQETQYF,TGTGCCAGCAGCTGGGGGGGTCTCCGCGACCCCCAAGAGACCCAGTACTTC
-,-,TRBJ2-5,15,TRBV6-6,CASSDPSVMGETQYF,TGTGCCAGCAGTGACCCCTCGGTGATGGGAGAGACCCAGTACTTC
-,-,TRBJ2-5,15,TRBV14,CASSQIGRGGETQYF,TGTGCCAGCAGCCAAATCGGCCGGGGTGGAGAGACCCAGTACTTC
-,TRBD2,TRBJ2-3,15,TRBV19,CASSIAGGTTDTQYF,TGTGCCAGTAGTATAGCGGGAGGGACCACAGATACGCAGTATTTT
-,-,TRBJ2-3,13,TRBV5-1,CASSVSGADTQYF,TGCGCCAGCAGCGTATCAGGGGCGGATACGCAGTATTTT
few,-,TRBJ2-3,12,TRBV5-6,CASSLGGVTQYF,TGTGCCAGCAGCTTGGGAGGGGTAACGCAGTATTTT
few,-,TRBJ2-2,15,TRBV2,CASKFSGDNTGELFF,TGTGCCAGCAAATTTTCGGGAGACAACACCGGGGAGCTGTTTTTT
once,TRBD1,TRBJ2-2,20,TRBV28,CASSLASAGTGGAYPGELFF,TGTGCCAGCAGTTTAGCTTCTGCCGGGACAGGGGGCGCGTATCCCGGGGAGCTGTTTTTT
-,TRBD1,TRBJ1-2,14,TRBV28,CASSFDRGFYGYTF,TGTGCCAGCAGTTTCGACAGGGGCTTCTATGGCTACACCTTC
-,TRBD1,TRBJ1-1,12,TRBV2,CASHPTGDYTFF,TGTGCCAGCCATCCCACAGGGGATTATACTTTCTTT